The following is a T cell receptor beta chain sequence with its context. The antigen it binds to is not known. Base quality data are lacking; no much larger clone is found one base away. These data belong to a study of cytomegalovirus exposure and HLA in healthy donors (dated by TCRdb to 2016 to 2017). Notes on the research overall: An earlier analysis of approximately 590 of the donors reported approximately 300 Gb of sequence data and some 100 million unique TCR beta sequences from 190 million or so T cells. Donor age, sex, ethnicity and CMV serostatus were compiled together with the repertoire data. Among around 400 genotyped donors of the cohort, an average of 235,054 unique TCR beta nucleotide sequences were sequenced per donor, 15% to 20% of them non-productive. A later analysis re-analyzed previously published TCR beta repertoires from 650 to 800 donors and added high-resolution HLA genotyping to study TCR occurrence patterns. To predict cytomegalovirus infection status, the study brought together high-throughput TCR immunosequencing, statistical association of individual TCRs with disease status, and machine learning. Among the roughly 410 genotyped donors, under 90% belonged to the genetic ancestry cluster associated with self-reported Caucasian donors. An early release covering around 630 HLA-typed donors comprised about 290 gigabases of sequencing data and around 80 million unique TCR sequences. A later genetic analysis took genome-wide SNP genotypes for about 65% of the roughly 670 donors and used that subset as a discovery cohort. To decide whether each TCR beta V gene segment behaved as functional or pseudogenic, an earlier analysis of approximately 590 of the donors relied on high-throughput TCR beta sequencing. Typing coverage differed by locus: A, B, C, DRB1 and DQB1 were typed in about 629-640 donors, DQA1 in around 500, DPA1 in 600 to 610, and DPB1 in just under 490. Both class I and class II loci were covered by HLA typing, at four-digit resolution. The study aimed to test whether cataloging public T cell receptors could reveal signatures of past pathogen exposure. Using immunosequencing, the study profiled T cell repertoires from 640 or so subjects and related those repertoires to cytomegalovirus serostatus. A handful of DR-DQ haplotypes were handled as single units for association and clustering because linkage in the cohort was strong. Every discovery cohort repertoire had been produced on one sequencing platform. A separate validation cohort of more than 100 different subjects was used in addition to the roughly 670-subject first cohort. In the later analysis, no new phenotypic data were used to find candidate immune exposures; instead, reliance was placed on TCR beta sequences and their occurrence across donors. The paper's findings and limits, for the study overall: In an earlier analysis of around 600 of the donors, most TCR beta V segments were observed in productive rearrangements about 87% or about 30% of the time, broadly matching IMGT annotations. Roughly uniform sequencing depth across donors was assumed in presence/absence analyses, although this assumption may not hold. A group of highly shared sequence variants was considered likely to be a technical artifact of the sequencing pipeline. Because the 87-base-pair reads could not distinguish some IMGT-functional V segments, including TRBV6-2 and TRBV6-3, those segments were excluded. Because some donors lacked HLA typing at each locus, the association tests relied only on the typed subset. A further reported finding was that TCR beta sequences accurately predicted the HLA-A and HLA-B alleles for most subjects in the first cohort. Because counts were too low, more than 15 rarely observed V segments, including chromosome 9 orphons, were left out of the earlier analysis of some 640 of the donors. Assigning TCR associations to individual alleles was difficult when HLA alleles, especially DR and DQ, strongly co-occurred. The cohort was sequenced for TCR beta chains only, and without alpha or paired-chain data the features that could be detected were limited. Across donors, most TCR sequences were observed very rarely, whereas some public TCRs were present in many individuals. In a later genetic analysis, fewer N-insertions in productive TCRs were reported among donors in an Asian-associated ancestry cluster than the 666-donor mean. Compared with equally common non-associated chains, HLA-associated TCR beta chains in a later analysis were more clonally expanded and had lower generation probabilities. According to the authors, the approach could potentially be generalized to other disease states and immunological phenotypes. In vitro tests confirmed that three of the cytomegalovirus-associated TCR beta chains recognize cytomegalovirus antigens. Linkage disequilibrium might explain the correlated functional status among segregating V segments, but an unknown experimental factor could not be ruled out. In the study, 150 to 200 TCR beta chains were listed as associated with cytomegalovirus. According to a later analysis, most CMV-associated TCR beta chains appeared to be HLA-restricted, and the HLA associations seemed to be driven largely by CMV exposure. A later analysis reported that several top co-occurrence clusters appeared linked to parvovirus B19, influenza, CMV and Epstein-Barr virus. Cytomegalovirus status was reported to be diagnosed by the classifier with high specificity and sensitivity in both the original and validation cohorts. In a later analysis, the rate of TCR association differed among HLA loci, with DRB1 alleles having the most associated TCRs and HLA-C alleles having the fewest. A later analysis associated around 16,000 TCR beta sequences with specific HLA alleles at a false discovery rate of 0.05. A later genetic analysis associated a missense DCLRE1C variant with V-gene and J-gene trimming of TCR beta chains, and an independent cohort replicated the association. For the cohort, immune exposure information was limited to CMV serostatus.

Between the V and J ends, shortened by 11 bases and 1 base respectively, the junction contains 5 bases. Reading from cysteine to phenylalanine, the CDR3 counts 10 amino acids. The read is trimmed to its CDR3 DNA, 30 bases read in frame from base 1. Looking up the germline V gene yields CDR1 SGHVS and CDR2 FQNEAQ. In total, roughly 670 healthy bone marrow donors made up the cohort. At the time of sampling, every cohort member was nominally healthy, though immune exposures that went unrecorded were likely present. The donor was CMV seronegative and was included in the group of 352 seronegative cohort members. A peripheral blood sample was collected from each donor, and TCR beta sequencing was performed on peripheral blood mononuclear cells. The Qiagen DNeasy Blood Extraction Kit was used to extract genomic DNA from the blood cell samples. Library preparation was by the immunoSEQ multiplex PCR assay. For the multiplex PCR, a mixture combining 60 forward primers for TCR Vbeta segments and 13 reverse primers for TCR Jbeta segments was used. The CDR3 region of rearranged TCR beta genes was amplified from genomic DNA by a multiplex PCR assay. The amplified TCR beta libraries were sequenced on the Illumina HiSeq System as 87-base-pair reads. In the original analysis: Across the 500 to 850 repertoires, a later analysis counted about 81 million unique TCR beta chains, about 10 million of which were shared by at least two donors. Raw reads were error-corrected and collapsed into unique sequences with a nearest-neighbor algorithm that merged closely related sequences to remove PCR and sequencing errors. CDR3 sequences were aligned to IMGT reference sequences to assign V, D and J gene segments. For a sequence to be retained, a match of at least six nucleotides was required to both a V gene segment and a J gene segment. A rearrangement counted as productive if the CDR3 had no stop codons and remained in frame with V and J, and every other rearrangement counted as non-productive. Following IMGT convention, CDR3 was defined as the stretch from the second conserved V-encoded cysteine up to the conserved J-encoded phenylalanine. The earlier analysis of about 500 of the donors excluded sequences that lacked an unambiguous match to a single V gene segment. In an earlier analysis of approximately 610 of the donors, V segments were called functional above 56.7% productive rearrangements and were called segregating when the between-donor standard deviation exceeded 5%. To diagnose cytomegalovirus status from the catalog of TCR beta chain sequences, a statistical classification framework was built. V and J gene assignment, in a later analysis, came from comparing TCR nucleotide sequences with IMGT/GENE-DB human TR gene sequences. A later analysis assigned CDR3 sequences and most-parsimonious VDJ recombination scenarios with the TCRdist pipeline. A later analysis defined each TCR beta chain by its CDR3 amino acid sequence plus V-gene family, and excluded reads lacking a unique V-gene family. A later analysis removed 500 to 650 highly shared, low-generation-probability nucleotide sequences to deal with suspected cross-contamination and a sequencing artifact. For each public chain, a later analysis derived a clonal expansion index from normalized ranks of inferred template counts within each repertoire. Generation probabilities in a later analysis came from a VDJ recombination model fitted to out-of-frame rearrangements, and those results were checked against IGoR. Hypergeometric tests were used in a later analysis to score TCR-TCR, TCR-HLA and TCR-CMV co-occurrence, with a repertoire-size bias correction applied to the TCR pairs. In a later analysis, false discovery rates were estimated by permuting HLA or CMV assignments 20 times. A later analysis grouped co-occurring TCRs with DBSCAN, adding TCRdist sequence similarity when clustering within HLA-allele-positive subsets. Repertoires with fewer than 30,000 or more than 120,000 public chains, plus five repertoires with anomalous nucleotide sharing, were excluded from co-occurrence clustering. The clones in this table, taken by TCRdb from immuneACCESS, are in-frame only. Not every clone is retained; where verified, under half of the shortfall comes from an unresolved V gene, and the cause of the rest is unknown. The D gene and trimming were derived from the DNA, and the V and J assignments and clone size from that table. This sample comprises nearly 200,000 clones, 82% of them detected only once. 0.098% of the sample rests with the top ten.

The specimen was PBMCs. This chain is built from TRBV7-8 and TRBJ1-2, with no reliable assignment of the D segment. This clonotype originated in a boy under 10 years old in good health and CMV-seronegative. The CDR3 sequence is CASGNYGYTF. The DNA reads TGTGCCTCCGGTAACTATGGCTACACCTTC.